There are many counts of the clone carrying this T cell receptor beta chain. TCRdb re-called the RT-PCR reads with MiXCR, one entry per CDR3 protein. The sample has fewer than 650,000 distinct CDR3 sequences; over 10% are singletons. The data were obtained in a study of response to subunit inactivated influenza vaccine. Germline V CDR1 and CDR2: LGHNA, YSLEER. Germline trimming cut 2 bases from V and 4 bases from J; bases unmatched to any gene: 7. The CDR3 consists of 16 residues. Source: PBMCs from blood, taken roughly 45 days after vaccination. The V and J genes are TRBV4-3 and TRBJ1-5; TRBD1 matches at 8 bases. This receptor was identified in a man aged 50 to 59 who received an inactivated influenza vaccine. The CDR3 DNA follows: TGCGCCAGCAGCCAATTTTGGACAGGGAGAAATCAGCCCCAGCATTTT. Protein product: CASSQFWTGRNQPQHF.